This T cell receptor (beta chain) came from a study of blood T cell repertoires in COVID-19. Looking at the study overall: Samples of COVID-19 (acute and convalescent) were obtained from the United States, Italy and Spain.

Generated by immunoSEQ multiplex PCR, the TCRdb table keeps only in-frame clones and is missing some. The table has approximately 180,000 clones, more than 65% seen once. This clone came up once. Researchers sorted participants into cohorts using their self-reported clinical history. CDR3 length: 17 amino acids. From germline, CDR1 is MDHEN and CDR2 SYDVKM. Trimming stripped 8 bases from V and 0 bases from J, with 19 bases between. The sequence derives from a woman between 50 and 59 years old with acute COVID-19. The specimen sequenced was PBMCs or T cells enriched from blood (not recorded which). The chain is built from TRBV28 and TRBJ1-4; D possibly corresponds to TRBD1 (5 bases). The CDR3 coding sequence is TGTGCCAGCCTAGGGGAGGGGACTTTGGCAACTAATGAAAAACTGTTTTTT. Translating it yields CASLGEGTLATNEKLFF.